These 20 T cell receptor beta chains originate from one sample sequenced in a study of cytomegalovirus exposure and HLA in healthy donors. A multiplex PCR was run with 60 Vbeta primers and 13 Jbeta primers. Sequencing was performed with immunoSEQ multiplex PCR; in TCRdb, only in-frame clones are kept and a portion is missing. The table records approximately 150,000 clones, 81% of them present only once. The sequenced sample was PBMCs. The receptors here all came from a man between 50 and 59 years old in good health and CMV-seropositive.

This clone was seen a few times. V usage is TRBV28 and J usage is TRBJ1-1; possible D gene TRBD1, 5 bases. CDR1 is MDHEN, CDR2 SYDVKM, per germline. Trimming left V 3 bases short and J 2 bases short, with 13 bases between. The length of the CDR3 is 15 residues. The CDR3 sequence is CASSFWGRTNTEAFF. For the CDR3, the DNA is TGTGCCAGCAGTTTCTGGGGGAGGACAAACACTGAAGCTTTCTTT.

The chain has TRBV21-1 and TRBJ1-1; TRBD1 is the table's D call, not checked against the DNA. TRBV21-1 is a pseudogene segment. The CDR3 has 16 amino acids. The CDR3 reads CAGRTKDRGGNTEAFF. The CDR3 bases are TGTGCCGGCCGTACCAAGGACAGGGGGGGGAACACTGAAGCTTTCTTT.

This chain uses TRBV15 with TRBJ1-1, with D uncertain. The germline V gene has CDR1 LNHNV and CDR2 YYDKDF (reference sequence). This CDR3 spans 14 amino acids. Trimming left V 0 bases short and J 4 bases short, with 9 bases between. Here the CDR3 DNA reads TGTGCCACCAGCAGAGAGGAGTGGCGCACTGAAGCTTTCTTT. This sequence encodes CATSREEWRTEAFF.

The genes are TRBV6-5 and TRBJ2-3, with a tentative D call TRBD1 (5 bases). V lost 2 bases and J lost 7, with 10 bases in between. Germline lookup yields CDR1 MNHEY and CDR2 SVGAGI. The CDR3 spans 13 residues. DNA for the CDR3: TGTGCCAGCAGTTACGGTGGGGCGAATACGCAGTATTTT. Residues: CASSYGGANTQYF.

This clone appeared once. This chain joins TRBV10-3 and TRBJ2-1, with D tentatively TRBD2 (7 bases). The CDR3 is made up of 16 amino acids. Trimming took off 2 bases at V and 5 bases at J, with 16 bases between the two ends. Germline V CDR1 and CDR2: ENHRY, SYGVKD. The CDR3 protein is CAISEPGGPGNNEQFF. The DNA of the CDR3 is TGTGCCATCAGTGAGCCGGGGGGCCCTGGGAACAATGAGCAGTTCTTC.

DNA of the CDR3: TGTGCCAGCAGCTTTCGACAGTACAATGAGCAGTTCTTC. This encodes CASSFRQYNEQFF. The V call is TRBV7-8, the J call TRBJ2-1; D possibly corresponds to TRBD1 (5 bases). Trimming stripped 3 bases from V and 4 bases from J, with 7 bases between. This CDR3 is built from 13 residues. The V gene's germline CDR1 is SGHVS and CDR2 FQNEAQ.

This rearrangement joins TRBV27 to TRBJ2-1; 12 bases match TRBD1. V shed 5 bases, J shed 10 bases, and the junction held 6 bases outside the gene matches. The CDR3 has 14 residues. CDR1 and CDR2 from the germline V gene are MNHEY and SMNVEV (reference sequence). The CDR3 coding sequence is TGTGCCAGCAGTACTCCCGGGACAGGGGGCGAGCAGTTCTTC. It specifies CASSTPGTGGEQFF.

This clone showed up just a few times. V usage is TRBV5-1 and J usage is TRBJ2-5; TRBD2 agrees at 7 bases. CDR3 length: 14 residues. Germline CDR1 SGHRS, CDR2 YFSETQ. The V segment lost 4 bases and the J segment 5 bases; nucleotides outside the gene matches: 8. This chain's CDR3 is CASSLTSTGETQYF. The CDR3 coding sequence is TGCGCCAGCAGCCTGACTAGCACCGGCGAGACCCAGTACTTC.

The sample holds a few counts of this clone. V usage is TRBV9 and J usage is TRBJ2-1, with D uncertain. CDR1 is SGDLS and CDR2 is YYNGEE in the germline V gene. This CDR3 is built from 14 residues. The germline V and J ends were trimmed by 4 bases and 6 bases, with 14 bases remaining between them. The CDR3 protein is CASSPAGSLNEQFF. CDR3 DNA: TGTGCCAGCAGCCCGGCCGGGTCACTCAATGAGCAGTTCTTC.

This clone has a handful of counts. CDR3 amino acids: CASSRDSRQPQHF. The CDR3, as DNA: TGTGCCAGCAGTAGAGACAGTCGTCAGCCCCAGCATTTT. The chain combines TRBV28 with TRBJ1-5, with D maybe TRBD1 (5 bases). V gave up 5 bases and J gave up 6 bases, with 11 bases separating them. This CDR3 contains 13 residues. Germline values: CDR1 MDHEN, CDR2 SYDVKM. The complete variable domain, with remaining parts taken from reference TRBV28 and TRBJ1-5, reads DVKVTQSSRYLVKRTGEKVFLECVQDMDHENMFWYRQDPGLGLRLIYFSYDVKMKEKGDIPEGYSVSREKKERFSLILESASTNQTSMYLCASSRDSRQPQHFGDGTRLSIL.

The chain combines TRBV28 with TRBJ1-3; D gene ambiguous. The germline V and J ends were trimmed by 0 bases and 4 bases, with 10 bases remaining between them. CDR3 size: 15 residues. The germline V gene encodes CDR1 MDHEN and CDR2 SYDVKM. DNA for the CDR3: TGTGCCAGCAGTTTATGGCCGGTTAGCGGAAACACCATATATTTT. Its translation is CASSLWPVSGNTIYF.

This clone has only a few counts. The J gene is TRBJ2-2, the V gene TRBV6-1; TRBD1 agrees at 9 bases. The trim removed 4 bases at V and 7 bases at J, leaving 7 bases unmatched. In germline, CDR1 is MNHNS, CDR2 SASEGT. The CDR3 covers 15 residues. The CDR3 DNA reads as TGTGCCAGCAGTGCGGGACAGGGATTGATCGGGGAGCTGTTTTTT. Amino acids: CASSAGQGLIGELFF.

The V call is TRBV6-1, the J call TRBJ2-1, with D perhaps matching TRBD2 (7 bases). CDR1 MNHNS and CDR2 SASEGT come from the germline V gene. The CDR3 has 15 amino acids. V lost 2 bases and J 3 bases, leaving 11 bases between the germline ends. CDR3 bases: TGTGCCAGCAGTGAAATGAGGGGGGGCTACAATGAGCAGTTCTTC. Its translation is CASSEMRGGYNEQFF.

This chain uses TRBV7-3 with TRBJ2-7; 8 positions match TRBD1. Germline assignment: CDR1 SGHTA and CDR2 FQGTGA. The CDR3 runs to 14 residues. V lost 5 bases to trimming and J lost 7 bases; unmatched junction nucleotides: 10. CDR3 coding DNA: TGTGCCAGCAGCCTGGACAGGGCGGGGAGGGAGCAGTACTTC. It encodes CASSLDRAGREQYF.

The chain joins TRBV2 to TRBJ2-3; D perhaps matches TRBD2 (7 bases). V lost 7 bases and J 3 bases, leaving 17 bases between the germline ends. The germline gives CDR1 SNHLY, CDR2 FYNNEI. The CDR3 is 15 amino acids. CDR3 in DNA: TGTGCCAGCATCCGCATAGGGGGGGCTACAGATACGCAGTATTTT. Its translation is CASIRIGGATDTQYF.

V gene TRBV27 combines with J gene TRBJ2-1; D is unclear. The CDR3 covers 15 residues. With 6 bases removed from V and 6 bases from J, the gap between germline ends came to 18 bases. Germline V lookup: CDR1 MNHEY, CDR2 SMNVEV (reference sequence). The chain's CDR3 is CASSPLRGAPNEQFF. CDR3 nucleotides: TGTGCCAGCAGCCCTCTACGCGGTGCCCCCAATGAGCAGTTCTTC.

This rearrangement joins TRBV28 to TRBJ2-7; D is unresolved. This CDR3 contains 18 residues. Trimming cost V 7 bases and J 2 bases, with 27 bases left between them. Germline assignment: CDR1 MDHEN and CDR2 SYDVKM. CDR3 nucleotides: TGTGCCAGCACCCTAAGTTCCCGATTCAAACAGCTTACCTACGAGCAGTACTTC. Its translation is CASTLSSRFKQLTYEQYF.

This clone was counted a few times. The chain joins TRBV5-1 to TRBJ1-3; the D gene is possibly TRBD1 (5 bases). The CDR3 loop spans 16 amino acids. The V end was cut by 0 bases, the J end by 0 bases, with 10 bases between. Germline loops: CDR1 SGHRS, CDR2 YFSETQ. As DNA, the CDR3 is TGCGCCAGCAGCTTGGACAGGCCGGACTCTGGAAACACCATATATTTT. Protein product: CASSLDRPDSGNTIYF.

The V gene is TRBV7-6, the J gene TRBJ1-1, with 12 positions matching TRBD1. Germline assignment: CDR1 SGHVS and CDR2 FNYEAQ. The CDR3 contains 13 residues. With V trimmed by 5 bases and J by 10 bases, 5 bases remained unmatched. The CDR3 spells CASSTGTGGAAFF. The CDR3 region has the DNA TGTGCCAGCAGCACCGGGACAGGGGGCGCAGCTTTCTTT.

The chain carries TRBV5-1 and TRBJ2-3; possibly TRBD1 for D (5 bases). The CDR3 covers 14 residues. Germline-derived CDR1 and CDR2 are SGHRS and YFSETQ. V gave up 0 bases and J gave up 6 bases, with 11 bases separating them. The CDR3 spells CASSLAQGLDTQYF. In nucleotides, the CDR3 is TGCGCCAGCAGCTTGGCGCAGGGTTTGGATACGCAGTATTTT.